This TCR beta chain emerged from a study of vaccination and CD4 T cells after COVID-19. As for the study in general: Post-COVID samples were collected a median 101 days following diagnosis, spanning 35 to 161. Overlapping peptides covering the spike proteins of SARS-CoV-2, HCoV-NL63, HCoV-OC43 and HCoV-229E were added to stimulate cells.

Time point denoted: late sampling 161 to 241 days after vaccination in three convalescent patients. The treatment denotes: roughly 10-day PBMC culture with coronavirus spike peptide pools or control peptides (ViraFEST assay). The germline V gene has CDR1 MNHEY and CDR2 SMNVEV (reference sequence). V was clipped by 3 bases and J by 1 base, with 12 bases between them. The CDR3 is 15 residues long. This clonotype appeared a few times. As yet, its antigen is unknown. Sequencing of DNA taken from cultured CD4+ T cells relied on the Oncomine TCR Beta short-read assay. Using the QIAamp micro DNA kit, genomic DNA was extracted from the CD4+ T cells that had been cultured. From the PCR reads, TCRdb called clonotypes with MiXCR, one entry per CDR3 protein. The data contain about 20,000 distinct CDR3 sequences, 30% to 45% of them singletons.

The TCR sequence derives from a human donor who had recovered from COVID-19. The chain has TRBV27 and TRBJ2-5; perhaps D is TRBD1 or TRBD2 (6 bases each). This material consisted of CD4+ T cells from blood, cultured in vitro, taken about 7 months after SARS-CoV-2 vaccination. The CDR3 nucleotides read TGTGCCAGCAGTTTTAGAGGGGGAGGCCAAGAGACCCAGTACTTC. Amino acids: CASSFRGGGQETQYF.